This T cell receptor (beta chain) was captured in a study of T cells after yellow fever vaccination. General study results and limits: It was the secondary response that reached its peak faster, day 5 versus 15, but it was weaker. Researchers cautioned that FACS-sorted repertoires could harbor abundant clonotypes contaminating from the bulk population. Clones that expanded after primary vaccination mostly reappeared after the booster (nearly 98% CD4, 70% to 90% CD8).

5'RACE template switching produced TCR cDNA carrying a universal primer site and UMIs. One entry per CDR3 protein, called by TCRdb with MiXCR from the 5' RACE reads. The data show 150,000 to 200,000 distinct CDR3 sequences, 5.5% to 8% seen once. Germline V CDR1 and CDR2: SGHKS, YYEKEE (reference sequence). The CDR3 runs to 16 residues. V was cut by 3 bases and J by 0 bases, with 15 bases left in between. Comment on this clonotype: Antigen specificity is unknown. A much larger clone is a single base away; this may be a read error.

Sequencing was performed on CD4+ T cells sorted from PBMCs, taken on the day of the first yellow fever vaccination. The receptor was derived from a man younger than 35 who received the YFV17D yellow fever vaccine. This chain links TRBV5-5 with TRBJ1-1; no definite D call. This chain's CDR3 is CASSSGGHIMNTEAFF. The CDR3 coding sequence is TGTGCCAGCAGCTCGGGCGGGCACATCATGAACACTGAAGCTTTCTTT.